This T cell receptor (beta chain) was captured in a study of T cell responses to AZD1222 COVID-19 vaccine. Study-wide results and limits: Two AZD1222 doses significantly raised spike-specific TCR breadth and depth over controls. Just 5 to 7 people given AZD1222 tested seropositive at baseline. Most donors were white British, females outnumbered males, and clonal diversity was possibly underestimated.

Second-dose recipients at about 4 or about 12 weeks were treated as one pooled group. As to this clone: Its specificity is unknown.

The method was immunoSEQ multiplex PCR; TCRdb's version includes in-frame clones alone and lacks a portion of them. The data show about 130,000 clones, about 93% seen once. The specimen comprised peripheral blood, sampled 28 days after the second AZD1222 dose. The TCR originated in an adult who received the AZD1222 COVID-19 vaccine.

The CDR3 protein is CASSYSAGESLDTQYF. DNA of the CDR3: TGTGCCAGCAGTTACTCGGCGGGGGAGTCTCTGGATACGCAGTATTTT. This rearrangement joins TRBV6-6 to TRBJ2-3; 7 nucleotides align to TRBD2. J lost 6 bases, V lost 0 bases, and 9 bases had no gene match. Germline values: CDR1 MNHNY, CDR2 SVGAGI (reference sequence). The CDR3 has 16 amino acids.